This T cell receptor (beta chain) was observed in a study of blood T cell repertoires in COVID-19. Turning to the study itself: Samples taken during acute and convalescent COVID-19 were collected in the United States, Italy and Spain.

Clones were sequenced by immunoSEQ multiplex PCR, and TCRdb holds only the in-frame ones, with some missing. The sample lists 250,000 to 350,000 clones, around 90% occurring once. The length of the CDR3 is 15 residues. Germline lookup yields CDR1 MDHEN and CDR2 SYDVKM. The V end lost 1 base, the J end lost 7 bases, and 16 bases lay between the germline ends. Residents of about two dozen US areas, aged about 18 to 100 years, made up the participants. Which cohort a participant joined came from the clinical history participants gave. Resolution of symptoms, clearance, or two negative PCRs was present in recovered Cohort 3 donors.

The sequence was collected from a woman aged 45-60 years who had recovered from COVID-19. This rearrangement joins TRBV28 to TRBJ1-2, with D tentatively TRBD1 (5 bases). Sequencing was performed on PBMCs or T cells enriched from blood (not recorded which). The CDR3 protein is CASSLSGAWVGGYTF. Here the CDR3 DNA reads TGTGCCAGCAGTTTATCTGGGGCCTGGGTGGGTGGCTACACCTTC.